Shown below are 10 T cell receptor beta chains from a single sample sequenced in a study of OX40 agonist ivuxolimab in advanced cancers. The protocol was immunoSEQ multiplex PCR, while the TCRdb copy is restricted to in-frame clones and leaves out a portion. The sample carries around 60,000 clones, 80% to 95% recorded once. The sequencing here drew on CD4+ or CD8+ T cells sorted from blood, taken in a trial of the OX40 agonist ivuxolimab. These TCRs come from an adult with an advanced solid tumor such as melanoma, head and neck, liver or kidney cancer.

This rearrangement joins TRBV29-1 to TRBJ2-5; TRBD2 agrees at 11 bases. Germline CDR1 is SQVTM and CDR2 is ANQGSEA. Trimming removed 5 bases from V and 5 bases from J; junction bases left unmatched: 4. The CDR3 consists of 13 residues. The CDR3 DNA follows: TGCAGCGTTCGACTAGCGGGGTTGGAGACCCAGTACTTC. Translation: CSVRLAGLETQYF.

The rearrangement uses TRBV28 and TRBJ1-2; tentative D call: TRBD1 (6 bases). Trimming removed 11 bases at V and 4 bases at J, with 11 bases between. Germline assignment: CDR1 MDHEN and CDR2 SYDVKM. The length of the CDR3 is 11 residues. DNA for the CDR3: TGTGCCGTCAGGGGTTCCTATGGCTACACCTTC. Translating gives CAVRGSYGYTF.

The V and J genes are TRBV7-9 and TRBJ2-7, with TRBD2 matching over 14 bases. CDR1 and CDR2 from the germline V gene are SEHNR and FQNEAQ (reference sequence). The V gene end was trimmed by 5 bases and the J gene end by 5 bases; junction bases not matched to a gene: 8. This CDR3 region has 16 residues. The DNA of the CDR3 is TGTGCCAGCAGCCCCGGGACTAGCGGGAGTCTGCACGAGCAGTACTTC. This encodes CASSPGTSGSLHEQYF.

This clone was seen only once. The chain joins TRBV4-1 to TRBJ2-7; 8 bases line up with TRBD2. Germline values: CDR1 MGHRA, CDR2 YSYEKL. V lost 3 bases and J lost 6; bases outside the gene matches: 13. There are 16 residues in the CDR3. CDR3 loop: CASSHHDLAGGREQYF. The CDR3 coding sequence is TGCGCCAGCAGCCACCACGACTTGGCGGGAGGCCGCGAGCAGTACTTC.

A single count supports this clone. The gene calls are TRBV21-1 and TRBJ2-7; no check of the table's D call, TRBD1, against the DNA was made. TRBV21-1 is a pseudogene. The CDR3 has 15 residues. Here the CDR3 reads CASSNPGQGEREQYF. The DNA for the CDR3 is TGTGCCAGCAGCAATCCAGGACAGGGGGAACGAGAGCAGTACTTC.

This clone occurred once. V usage is TRBV6-5 and J usage is TRBJ1-5, with D hard to call. The germline V and J ends were trimmed by 3 bases and 2 bases, with 5 bases remaining between them. The CDR3 length is 13 residues. Looked up from germline, CDR1 is MNHEY and CDR2 is SVGAGI. CDR3 nucleotides: TGTGCCAGCAGTTATAAAGGCAATCAGCCCCAGCATTTT. Residues: CASSYKGNQPQHF.

This clone was found once. The V gene is TRBV27, the J gene TRBJ2-7; D is possibly TRBD1 (6 bases). Trimming stripped 5 bases from V and 2 bases from J, with 10 bases between. This CDR3 is 13 amino acids long. Germline V gives CDR1 MNHEY, CDR2 SMNVEV (reference sequence). This chain's CDR3 is CASSPGQTYEQYF. CDR3 DNA: TGTGCCAGCAGTCCCGGACAGACCTACGAGCAGTACTTC.

This clone appeared a single time. The gene calls are TRBV7-6 and TRBJ2-7; unclear D gene. The CDR3 runs 15 residues. Looked up from germline, CDR1 is SGHVS and CDR2 is FNYEAQ. V shed 0 bases and J shed 2 bases, with 11 bases lying between them. The CDR3 DNA sequence: TGTGCCAGCAGCTTAGCGAATGGTTACCCCTACGAGCAGTACTTC. Encoded protein: CASSLANGYPYEQYF.

The genes are TRBV7-2 and TRBJ2-1; possible D gene TRBD1, 6 bases. Trimming removed 5 bases from V and 8 bases from J, with 13 bases in between. The CDR3 loop spans 13 amino acids. Germline CDR1 reads SGHTA; CDR2 reads FQGNSA. The chain's CDR3 is CASSVQTGYEQFF. In nucleotides, the CDR3 is TGTGCCAGCAGCGTCCAGACAGGATATGAGCAGTTCTTC.

The V and J genes are TRBV29-1 and TRBJ2-1; tentatively, D is TRBD2 (5 bases). Per the germline V gene, CDR1 is SQVTM and CDR2 is ANQGSEA. The ends were cut back, 3 bases at V and 2 bases at J, with 11 bases in the middle. CDR3 length: 14 amino acids. Written as DNA, the CDR3 is TGCAGCGTTGAGACTGGACTCCCCTACAATGAGCAGTTCTTC. This sequence encodes CSVETGLPYNEQFF.